This T cell receptor (beta chain) was recovered during a study of T cell clones after liver transplantation. For the study at large: In this trial, immunosuppression withdrawal was attempted within 2 years of liver transplant. HCV positivity affected three of eight recipients; the rest lacked autoimmune or viral indications.

Note on this clone: Its antigen is unidentified.

Assay used: immunoSEQ multiplex PCR; TCRdb lists only in-frame clones, some missing. The sample holds roughly 97,000 clones, 75% to 90% seen once. The CDR3 loop spans 13 amino acids. Germline V gene data show CDR1 as SGHTA and CDR2 as FQGNSA. Trimming took off 6 bases at V and 7 bases at J, with 13 bases between the two ends. Points from the study as a whole: These preliminary findings come from unstandardized post-transplant sampling times.

CD3+CD4+ and CD3+CD8+ cells were FACS-sorted from thawed unstimulated PBMCs. Source: CD4+ T cells from blood, taken before liver transplant. The chain is built from TRBV7-2 and TRBJ1-5, with D unresolved. The clonotype was recovered from a human donor who received a liver transplant. CDR3 region: CASSRAGRQPQHF. CDR3 nucleotide sequence: TGTGCCAGCAGTAGAGCGGGTAGGCAGCCCCAGCATTTT.